The subject of this entry is one T cell receptor beta chain. Its antigen is not known. Method: immunoSEQ multiplex PCR; TCRdb's copy keeps in-frame clones and lacks some. This sample carries about 4,800 clones, almost 70% of them seen once, and the ten largest clones take around 40%. The sample is drawn from a study of T cell therapy after organ transplantation. The overall study: Responders numbered eight and nonresponders two among ten patients. Overall study results and limits: Post-therapy reconstitution appeared to include transferred and endogenous clonotypes.

Time point: 4-8 weeks after completion of therapy. These transplant recipients had drug-resistant or recurrent cytomegalovirus infection. Specimen: CD8+ T cells from blood, collected after autologous CMV-specific T cell therapy. The source is a human patient who had received a solid organ transplant and had CMV disease. The graft donor may have contributed some T cells.

The CDR3 DNA reads as TGTGCCAGCAGTGACTTCGGGGGGGACAGCGAATTCTATGGCTACACCTTC. Its protein is CASSDFGGDSEFYGYTF. The chain carries TRBV6-4 and TRBJ1-2, with 7 bases that match TRBD1. The CDR3 has 17 amino acids. After removal of 1 base from V and 4 bases from J, the junction contained 12 bases not matched to a gene. The germline CDR1 and CDR2 sequences are MRHNA and SNTAGT.